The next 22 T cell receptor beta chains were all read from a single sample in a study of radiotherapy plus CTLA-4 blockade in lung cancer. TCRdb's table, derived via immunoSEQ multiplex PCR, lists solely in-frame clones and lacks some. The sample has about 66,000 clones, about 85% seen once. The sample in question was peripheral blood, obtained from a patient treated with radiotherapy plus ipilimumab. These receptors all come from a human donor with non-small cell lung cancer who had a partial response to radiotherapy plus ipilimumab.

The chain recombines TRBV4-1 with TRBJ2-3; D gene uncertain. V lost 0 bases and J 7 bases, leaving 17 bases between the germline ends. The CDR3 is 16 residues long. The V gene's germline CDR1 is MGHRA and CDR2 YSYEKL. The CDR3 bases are TGCGCCAGCAGCCAAGAGGGCTTCACGACCTGGAATACGCAGTATTTT. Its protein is CASSQEGFTTWNTQYF.

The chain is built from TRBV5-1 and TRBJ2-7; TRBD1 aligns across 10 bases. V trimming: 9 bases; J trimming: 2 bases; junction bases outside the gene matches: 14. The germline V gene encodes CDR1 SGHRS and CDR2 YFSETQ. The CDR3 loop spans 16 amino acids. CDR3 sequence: CATHMGPGQGPYEQYF. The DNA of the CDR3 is TGCGCCACCCACATGGGGCCGGGACAGGGGCCCTACGAGCAGTACTTC.

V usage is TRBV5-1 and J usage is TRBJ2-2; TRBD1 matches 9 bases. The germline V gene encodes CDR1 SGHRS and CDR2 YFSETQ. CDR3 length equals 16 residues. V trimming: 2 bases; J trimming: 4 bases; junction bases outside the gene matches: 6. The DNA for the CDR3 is TGCGCCAGCAGCTTATACCGGGACAGGGCCACCGGGGAGCTGTTTTTT. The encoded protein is CASSLYRDRATGELFF.

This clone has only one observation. CDR3 nucleotides: TGTGCCAGCAGTTCCCCGACTAGCGGGAGAGGGTACAATGAGCAGTTCTTC. The encoded protein is CASSSPTSGRGYNEQFF. V usage is TRBV28 and J usage is TRBJ2-1; TRBD2 agrees at 12 bases. Germline CDR1 and CDR2: MDHEN and SYDVKM. This CDR3 region has 17 residues. The trim removed 4 bases at V and 4 bases at J, leaving 8 bases unmatched.

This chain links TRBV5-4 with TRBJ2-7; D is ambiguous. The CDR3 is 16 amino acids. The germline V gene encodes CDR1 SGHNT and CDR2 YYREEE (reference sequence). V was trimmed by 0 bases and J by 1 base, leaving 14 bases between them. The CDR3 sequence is CASSLDASYSSYEQYF. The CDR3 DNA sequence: TGTGCCAGCAGCTTGGATGCGAGCTACTCATCCTACGAGCAGTACTTC.

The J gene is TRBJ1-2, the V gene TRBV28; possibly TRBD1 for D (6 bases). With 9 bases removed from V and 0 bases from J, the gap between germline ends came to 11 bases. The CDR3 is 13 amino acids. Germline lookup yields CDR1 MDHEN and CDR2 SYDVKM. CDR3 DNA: TGTGCCAGTAGACAGGTGCCTAACTATGGCTACACCTTC. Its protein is CASRQVPNYGYTF.

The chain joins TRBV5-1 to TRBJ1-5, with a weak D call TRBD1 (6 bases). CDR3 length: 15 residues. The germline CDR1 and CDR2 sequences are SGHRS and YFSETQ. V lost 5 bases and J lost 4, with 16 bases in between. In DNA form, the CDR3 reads TGCGCCAGCAGTGTTGTGGGAGGGGGAAATCAGCCCCAGCATTTT. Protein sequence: CASSVVGGGNQPQHF.

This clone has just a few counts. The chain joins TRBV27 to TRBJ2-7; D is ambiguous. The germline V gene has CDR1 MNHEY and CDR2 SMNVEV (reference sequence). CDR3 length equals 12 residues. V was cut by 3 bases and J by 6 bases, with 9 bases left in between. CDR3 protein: CASSFGRAEQYF. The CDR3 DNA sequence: TGTGCCAGCAGTTTTGGTAGAGCCGAGCAGTACTTC.

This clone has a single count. The CDR3 reads CASSLAEGTGELFF. The CDR3 bases are TGTGCCAGCAGCTTAGCTGAGGGCACCGGGGAGCTGTTTTTT. The rearrangement joins TRBV11-1 to TRBJ2-2, with D perhaps matching TRBD2 (5 bases). The CDR3 contains 14 residues. In germline, CDR1 is SGHAT, CDR2 FQDESV (reference sequence). V was clipped by 0 bases and J by 4 bases, with 6 bases between them.

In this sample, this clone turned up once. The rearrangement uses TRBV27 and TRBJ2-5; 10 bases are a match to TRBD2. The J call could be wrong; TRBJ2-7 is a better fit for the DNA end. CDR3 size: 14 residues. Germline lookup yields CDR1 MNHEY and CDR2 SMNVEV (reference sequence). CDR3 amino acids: CASSASGGSYEQYF. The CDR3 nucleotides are TGTGCCAGCAGCGCTAGCGGGGGTTCCTACGAGCAGTACTTC.

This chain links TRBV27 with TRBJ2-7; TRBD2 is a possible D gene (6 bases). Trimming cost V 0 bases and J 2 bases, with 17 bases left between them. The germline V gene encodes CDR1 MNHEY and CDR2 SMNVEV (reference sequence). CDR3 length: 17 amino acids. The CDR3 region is CASSLSSGNVPAYEQYF. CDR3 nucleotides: TGTGCCAGCAGTTTATCTAGCGGAAATGTGCCTGCCTACGAGCAGTACTTC.

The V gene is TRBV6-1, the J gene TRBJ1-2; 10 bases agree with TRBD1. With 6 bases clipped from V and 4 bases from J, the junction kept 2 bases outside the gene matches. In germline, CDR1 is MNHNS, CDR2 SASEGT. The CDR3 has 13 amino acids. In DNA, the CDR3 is TGTGCCAGCAGGACAGGGGGCAGCTATGGCTACACCTTC. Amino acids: CASRTGGSYGYTF.

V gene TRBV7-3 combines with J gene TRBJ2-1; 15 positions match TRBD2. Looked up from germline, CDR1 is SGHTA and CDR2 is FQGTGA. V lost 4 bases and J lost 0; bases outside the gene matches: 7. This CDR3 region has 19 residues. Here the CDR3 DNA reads TGTGCCAGCAGCTCACTAGGGACTAGCGGGGGGAGCTCCTACAATGAGCAGTTCTTC. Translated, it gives CASSSLGTSGGSSYNEQFF.

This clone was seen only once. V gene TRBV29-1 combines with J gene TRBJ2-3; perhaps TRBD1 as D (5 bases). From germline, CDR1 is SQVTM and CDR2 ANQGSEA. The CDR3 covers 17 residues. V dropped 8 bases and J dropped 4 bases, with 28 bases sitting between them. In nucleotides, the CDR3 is TGCAGCCCCCCTGGCAGGGTTTTGATCAGAGGCGCAGATACGCAGTATTTT. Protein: CSPPGRVLIRGADTQYF.

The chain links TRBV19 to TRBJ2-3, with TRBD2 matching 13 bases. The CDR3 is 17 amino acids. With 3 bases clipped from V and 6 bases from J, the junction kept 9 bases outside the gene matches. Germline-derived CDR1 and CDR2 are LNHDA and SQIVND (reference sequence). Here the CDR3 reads CASSMGLAGPDVDTQYF. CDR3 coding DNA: TGTGCCAGTAGTATGGGACTAGCGGGACCGGACGTGGATACGCAGTATTTT.

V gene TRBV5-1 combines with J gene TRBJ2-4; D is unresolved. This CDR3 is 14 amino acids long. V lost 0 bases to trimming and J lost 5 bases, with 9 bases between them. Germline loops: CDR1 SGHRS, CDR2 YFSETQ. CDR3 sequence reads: CASSLGAYENIQYF. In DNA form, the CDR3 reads TGCGCCAGCAGCTTGGGTGCGTATGAAAACATTCAGTACTTC.

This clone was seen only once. This chain's CDR3 is CASRPRILAGGDEQFF. The DNA of the CDR3 is TGCGCCAGCAGACCAAGGATCCTAGCGGGAGGAGATGAGCAGTTCTTC. V usage is TRBV4-1 and J usage is TRBJ2-1; 11 nucleotides align to TRBD2. V lost 6 bases to trimming and J lost 8 bases; unmatched junction nucleotides: 12. The CDR3 is 16 residues long. Per germline, CDR1 MGHRA and CDR2 YSYEKL.

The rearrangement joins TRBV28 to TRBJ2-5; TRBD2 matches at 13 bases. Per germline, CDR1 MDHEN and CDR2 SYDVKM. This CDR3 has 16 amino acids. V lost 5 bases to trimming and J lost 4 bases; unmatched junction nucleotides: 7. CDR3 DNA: TGTGCCAGCAGTACGCCAGGACTAGCGGGAGCAGAGACCCAGTACTTC. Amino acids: CASSTPGLAGAETQYF.

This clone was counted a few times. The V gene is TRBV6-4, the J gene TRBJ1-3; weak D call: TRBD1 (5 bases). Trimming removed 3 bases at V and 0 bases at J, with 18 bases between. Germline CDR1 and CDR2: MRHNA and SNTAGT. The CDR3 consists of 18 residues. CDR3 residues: CASSERGDSINSGNTIYF. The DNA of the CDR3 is TGTGCCAGCAGTGAAAGGGGTGACAGCATAAACTCTGGAAACACCATATATTTT.

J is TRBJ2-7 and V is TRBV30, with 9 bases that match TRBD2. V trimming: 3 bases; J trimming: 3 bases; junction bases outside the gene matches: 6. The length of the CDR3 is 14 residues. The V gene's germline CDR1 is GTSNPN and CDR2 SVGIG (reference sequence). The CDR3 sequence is CAWRGSGSLYEQYF. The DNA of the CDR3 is TGTGCCTGGAGGGGTAGCGGGAGCCTCTACGAGCAGTACTTC.

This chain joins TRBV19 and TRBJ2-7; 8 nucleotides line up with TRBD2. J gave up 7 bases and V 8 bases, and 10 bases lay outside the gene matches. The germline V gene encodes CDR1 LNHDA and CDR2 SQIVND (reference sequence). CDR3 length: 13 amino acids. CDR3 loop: CASWSGRAGEQYF. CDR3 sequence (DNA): TGTGCCAGTTGGTCCGGGAGGGCGGGGGAGCAGTACTTC.

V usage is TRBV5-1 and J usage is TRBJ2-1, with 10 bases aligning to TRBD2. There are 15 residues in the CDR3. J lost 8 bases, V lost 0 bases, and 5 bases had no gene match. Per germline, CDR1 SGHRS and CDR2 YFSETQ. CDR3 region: CASSLASGSRYEQFF. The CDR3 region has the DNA TGCGCCAGCAGCTTGGCTAGCGGGAGTAGGTATGAGCAGTTCTTC.